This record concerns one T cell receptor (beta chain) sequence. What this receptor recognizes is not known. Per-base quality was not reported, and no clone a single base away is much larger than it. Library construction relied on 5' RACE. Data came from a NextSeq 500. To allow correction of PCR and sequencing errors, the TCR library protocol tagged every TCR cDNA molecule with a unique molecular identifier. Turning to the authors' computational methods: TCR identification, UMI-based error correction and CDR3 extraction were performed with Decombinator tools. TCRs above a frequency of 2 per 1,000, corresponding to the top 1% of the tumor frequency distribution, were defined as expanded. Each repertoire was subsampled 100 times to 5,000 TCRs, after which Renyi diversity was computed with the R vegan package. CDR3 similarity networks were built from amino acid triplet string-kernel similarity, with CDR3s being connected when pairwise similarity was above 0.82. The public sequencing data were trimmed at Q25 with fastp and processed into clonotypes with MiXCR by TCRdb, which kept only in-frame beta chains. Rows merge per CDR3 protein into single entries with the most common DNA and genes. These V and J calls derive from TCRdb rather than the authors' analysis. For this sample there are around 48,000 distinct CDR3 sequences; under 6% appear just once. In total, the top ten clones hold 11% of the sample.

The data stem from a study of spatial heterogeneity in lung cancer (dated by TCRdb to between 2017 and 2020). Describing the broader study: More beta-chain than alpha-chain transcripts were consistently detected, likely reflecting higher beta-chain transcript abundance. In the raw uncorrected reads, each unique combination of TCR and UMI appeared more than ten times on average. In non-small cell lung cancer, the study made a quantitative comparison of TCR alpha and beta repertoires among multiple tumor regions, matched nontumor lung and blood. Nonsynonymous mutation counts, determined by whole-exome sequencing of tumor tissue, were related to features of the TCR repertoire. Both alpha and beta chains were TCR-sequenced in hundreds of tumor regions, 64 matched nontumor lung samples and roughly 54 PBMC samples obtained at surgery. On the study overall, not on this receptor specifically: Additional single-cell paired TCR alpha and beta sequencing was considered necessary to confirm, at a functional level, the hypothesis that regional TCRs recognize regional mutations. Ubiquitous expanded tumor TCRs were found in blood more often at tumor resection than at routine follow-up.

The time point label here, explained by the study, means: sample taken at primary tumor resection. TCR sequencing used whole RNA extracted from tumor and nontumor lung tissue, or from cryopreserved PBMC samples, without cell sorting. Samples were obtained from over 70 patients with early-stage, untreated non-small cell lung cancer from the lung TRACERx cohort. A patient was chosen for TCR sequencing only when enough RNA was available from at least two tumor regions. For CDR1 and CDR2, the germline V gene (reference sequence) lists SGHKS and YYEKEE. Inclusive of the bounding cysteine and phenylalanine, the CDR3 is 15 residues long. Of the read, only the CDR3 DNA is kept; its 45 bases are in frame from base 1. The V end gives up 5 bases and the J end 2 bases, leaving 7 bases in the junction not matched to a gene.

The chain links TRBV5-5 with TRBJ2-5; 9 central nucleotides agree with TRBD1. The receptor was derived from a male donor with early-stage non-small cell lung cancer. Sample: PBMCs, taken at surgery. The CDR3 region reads CASSPQGALQETQYF. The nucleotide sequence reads TGTGCCAGCAGTCCACAGGGGGCCCTTCAAGAGACCCAGTACTTC.